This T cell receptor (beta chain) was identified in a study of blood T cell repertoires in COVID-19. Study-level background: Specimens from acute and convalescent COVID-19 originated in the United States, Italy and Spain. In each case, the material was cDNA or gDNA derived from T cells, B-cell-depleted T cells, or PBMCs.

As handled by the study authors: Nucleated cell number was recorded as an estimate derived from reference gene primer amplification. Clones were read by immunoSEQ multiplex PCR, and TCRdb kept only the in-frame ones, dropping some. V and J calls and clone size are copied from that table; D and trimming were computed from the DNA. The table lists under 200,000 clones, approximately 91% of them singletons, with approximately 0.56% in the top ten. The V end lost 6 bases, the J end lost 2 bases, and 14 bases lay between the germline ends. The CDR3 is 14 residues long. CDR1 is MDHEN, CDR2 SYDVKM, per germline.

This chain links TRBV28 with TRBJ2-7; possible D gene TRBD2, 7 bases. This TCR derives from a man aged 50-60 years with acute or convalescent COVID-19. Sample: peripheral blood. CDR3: CASRRGGLPYEQYF. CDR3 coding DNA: TGTGCCAGCAGAAGGGGGGGACTCCCCTACGAGCAGTACTTC.